Shown below are 10 T cell receptor beta chains from a single sample sequenced in a study of early T cells in non-severe SARS-CoV-2 infection (dated by TCRdb to the early 2020s). Library generation was performed with 5' RACE. The listed sequencing device is NextSeq 500. Through fastp at Q25 and MiXCR, TCRdb rebuilt clones from the public reads, retaining in-frame beta chains. Here each entry gathers all rows of one CDR3 protein and keeps the most common genes and DNA. The sample table holds 53,000 or so distinct CDR3 sequences, of which approximately 12% were seen once. The top ten clones comprise 2.5% of the sample. The sequences come from whole blood, collected at baseline. The receptors originated from an adult who was a healthcare worker with PCR-confirmed SARS-CoV-2 infection or an uninfected control (not recorded which).

This chain connects TRBV7-9 to TRBJ1-1, with D perhaps TRBD1 (6 bases). Germline V gene sequence: CDR1 SEHNR, CDR2 FQNEAQ (reference sequence). Trimming left V 5 bases short and J 0 bases short, with 13 bases between. This CDR3 is built from 15 residues. CDR3 nucleotide sequence: TGTGCCAGCAGCCCCTTGACAGGACTGAACACTGAAGCTTTCTTT. The encoded protein is CASSPLTGLNTEAFF.

This clonotype occurred a few times. V gene TRBV6-5 combines with J gene TRBJ2-7; 11 nucleotides agree with TRBD1. This CDR3 contains 18 residues. J lost 0 bases, V lost 6 bases, and 13 bases had no gene match. Germline V CDR1 and CDR2: MNHEY, SVGAGI. CDR3 region: CASRDRDRGKNSSYEQYF. The DNA for the CDR3 is TGTGCCAGCAGAGACCGGGACAGGGGGAAAAATAGCTCCTACGAGCAGTACTTC.

Only a few counts were recorded for this clonotype. The chain recombines TRBV29-1 with TRBJ2-3; unclear D gene. Germline lookup yields CDR1 SQVTM and CDR2 ANQGSEA. CDR3 length: 13 amino acids. Trimming shortened V by 0 bases and J by 2 bases, and 6 bases separated the two germline ends. The CDR3 is CSVEDYLTDTQYF. The DNA for the CDR3 is TGCAGCGTTGAAGACTACCTCACAGATACGCAGTATTTT.

Details on this clonotype: At one end, the junction sequence differs from germline, possibly due to a read error. The genes are TRBV6-2 or TRBV6-3 and TRBJ2-7; TRBD1 matches at 8 bases. Germline CDR1 MNHEY, CDR2 SVGEGT. This CDR3 contains 12 residues. The CDR3 coding sequence is TGTGCCAGCAGCCCTCCGTCCCGGGACAGGAGATTC. Protein: CASSPPSRDRRF.

This clonotype was seen repeatedly, ten times or more. This chain links TRBV7-9 with TRBJ2-1, with D maybe TRBD2 (5 bases). Between the trimmed V and J ends, which lost 0 bases and 0 bases, there was a span of 6 bases. Germline assignment: CDR1 SEHNR and CDR2 FQNEAQ (reference sequence). The length of the CDR3 is 15 residues. The CDR3 nucleotides read TGTGCCAGCAGCTTAGCGGGGAGCTCCTACAATGAGCAGTTCTTC. It translates to CASSLAGSSYNEQFF.

This clonotype was recorded at least ten times. The gene calls are TRBV11-2 and TRBJ1-2; D might be TRBD1 (5 bases). This CDR3 contains 15 residues. V was pared by 0 bases and J by 5 bases, with 13 bases between. Germline V gene lookup returns CDR1 SGHAT and CDR2 FQNNGV. The CDR3 region has the DNA TGTGCCAGCAGCTTAGAACGGGGGGTGCTATATGGCTACACCTTC. This gives the protein CASSLERGVLYGYTF.

This clonotype was detected only a few times. The V gene is TRBV20-1, the J gene TRBJ2-7; unclear D gene. CDR3 length: 14 amino acids. Trimming took 3 bases from V and 2 from J, leaving 14 bases between them. Germline V CDR1 and CDR2: DFQATT, SNEGSKA (reference sequence). CDR3 protein: CSASKNTSPYEQYF. The CDR3 coding sequence is TGCAGTGCTAGTAAGAACACAAGCCCCTACGAGCAGTACTTC.

This clonotype was counted between two and nine times. The chain has TRBV12-3 or TRBV12-4 and TRBJ2-5; TRBD2 matches at 8 bases. Trimming at V came to 5 bases and at J to 0 bases, leaving 8 bases not matched to a gene. The CDR3 is 16 amino acids. The CDR3 DNA reads as TGTGCCAGCAGTCCACTCCGGGGGGGGTACCAAGAGACCCAGTACTTC. This encodes CASSPLRGGYQETQYF.

This clonotype appeared many times. The CDR3 DNA sequence: TGCGCCAGCAGCTTCCGGCAGGGGGTGACCAATGAGCAGTTCTTC. This translates into CASSFRQGVTNEQFF. The V and J genes are TRBV5-1 and TRBJ2-1, with 7 bases lining up with TRBD1. V lost 2 bases, J lost 6 bases, and 8 bases stayed unmatched. This CDR3 is built from 15 residues. Germline V gene data show CDR1 as SGHRS and CDR2 as YFSETQ.

The V and J genes are TRBV29-1 and TRBJ2-5; D is possibly TRBD2 (6 bases). CDR1 is SQVTM and CDR2 is ANQGSEA in the germline V gene. V dropped 3 bases and J dropped 2 bases, with 13 bases sitting between them. The CDR3 covers 14 residues. The DNA of the CDR3 is TGCAGCGTTGAGAAGGCGCGGGGACAAGAGACCCAGTACTTC. Translated, it gives CSVEKARGQETQYF.